The 9 T cell receptor beta chains in this list originate from one sample, sequenced in a study of T-cell memory formation after mild COVID-19. TCRdb re-analysed the 5' RACE reads in MiXCR, keeping a single row per CDR3 protein. Of 140,000 to 150,000 distinct CDR3 sequences listed, 20% to 25% are singletons. Source material: PBMCs or a T cell subset sorted from them (not recorded which). The receptors originated from an adult woman who had mild COVID-19 (a few samples of this study predate the infection). Cell type and time point are not known.

The chain combines TRBV2 with TRBJ2-7; a possible D gene is TRBD2 (5 bases). V shed 8 bases and J shed 4 bases, with 18 bases lying between them. The germline gives CDR1 SNHLY, CDR2 FYNNEI. This CDR3 has 14 amino acids. The CDR3 DNA reads TGTGCCAGCTACGGGGATGAGCGAAGGTACGAGCAGTACTTC. It encodes CASYGDERRYEQYF. The entire variable domain, with the rest obtained from reference TRBV2 and TRBJ2-7, is as follows: EPEVTQTPSHQVTQMGQEVILRCVPISNHLYFYWYRQILGQKVEFLVSFYNNEISEKSEIFDDQFSVERPDGSNFTLKIRSTKLEDSAMYFCASYGDERRYEQYFGPGTRLTVT.

This clonotype was seen more than once but under ten times. CDR3 sequence (DNA): TGCGCCAGCAGCTTGGTGGCAGGGGAACGCGAAAAACTGTTTTTT. It codes for CASSLVAGEREKLFF. The chain joins TRBV5-1 to TRBJ1-4, with D tentatively TRBD1 (6 bases). With 0 bases removed from V and 8 bases from J, the gap between germline ends came to 14 bases. Germline CDR1 and CDR2: SGHRS and YFSETQ. The CDR3 totals 15 residues.

This clonotype occurred a few times. The CDR3 nucleotides are TGTGCCAGCAGCCCCCGAGAGGGGCCTGGGAATGGCTACACCTTC. This gives the protein CASSPREGPGNGYTF. The V call is TRBV13, the J call TRBJ1-2; tentative D call: TRBD1 (5 bases). The germline V and J ends were trimmed by 5 bases and 6 bases, with 19 bases remaining between them. The CDR3 consists of 15 residues. In germline, CDR1 is PRHDT, CDR2 FYEKMQ (reference sequence).

This clonotype was picked up a small number of times. The chain's CDR3 is CASSPTGTGTVEQFF. The DNA of the CDR3 is TGTGCCAGCAGCCCCACCGGGACAGGGACTGTTGAGCAGTTCTTC. The chain carries TRBV7-9 and TRBJ2-1; TRBD1 aligns across 9 bases. Germline CDR1 is SEHNR and CDR2 is FQNEAQ (reference sequence). The CDR3 covers 15 residues. J was trimmed by 9 bases and V by 5 bases; bases with no gene match: 11.

This clonotype was seen at least ten times. This sequence joins TRBV7-9 and TRBJ2-3; no clear D gene. The CDR3 has 12 residues. The V end lost 3 bases, the J end lost 3 bases, and 4 bases lay between the germline ends. Germline-derived CDR1 and CDR2 are SEHNR and FQNEAQ (reference sequence). The CDR3 region is CASSFLTDTQYF. CDR3 bases: TGTGCCAGCAGCTTCTTAACAGATACGCAGTATTTT.

The genes are TRBV19 and TRBJ2-1, with TRBD1 as a possible D gene (6 bases). This CDR3 region has 15 residues. CDR1 and CDR2 from the germline V gene are LNHDA and SQIVND (reference sequence). V lost 3 bases to trimming and J lost 0 bases, with 9 bases between them. The DNA of the CDR3 is TGTGCCAGTAGTATGGGCAGGGGCTCCTACAATGAGCAGTTCTTC. It encodes CASSMGRGSYNEQFF.

This clonotype was seen repeatedly, ten times or more. The V call is TRBV4-1, the J call TRBJ2-3; D ambiguous. The CDR3 is made up of 15 amino acids. The V and J ends lost 0 bases and 0 bases respectively, with 7 bases between them. Looked up from germline, CDR1 is MGHRA and CDR2 is YSYEKL. CDR3 in DNA: TGCGCCAGCAGCCAAGAGAAGGCTAGCACAGATACGCAGTATTTT. Encoded protein: CASSQEKASTDTQYF.

In this sample, this clonotype turned up a few times. The chain couples TRBV4-3 to TRBJ2-5, with D perhaps matching TRBD1 (5 bases). The CDR3 totals 14 residues. Germline V CDR1 and CDR2: LGHNA, YSLEER. Trimming left V 1 base short and J 7 bases short, with 13 bases between. The CDR3 region is CASSQGTLLRTQYF. Here the CDR3 DNA reads TGCGCCAGCAGCCAAGGGACATTGCTAAGGACCCAGTACTTC.

The chain carries TRBV7-6 and TRBJ2-2, with TRBD2 as a possible D gene (6 bases). The CDR3 runs 15 residues. Deletions cut 4 bases from V and 5 bases from J, with 14 bases between. Germline lookup yields CDR1 SGHVS and CDR2 FNYEAQ. The CDR3 DNA sequence: TGTGCCAGCAGCTCCGGGACTGGTCAAACCGGGGAGCTGTTTTTT. It translates to CASSSGTGQTGELFF.